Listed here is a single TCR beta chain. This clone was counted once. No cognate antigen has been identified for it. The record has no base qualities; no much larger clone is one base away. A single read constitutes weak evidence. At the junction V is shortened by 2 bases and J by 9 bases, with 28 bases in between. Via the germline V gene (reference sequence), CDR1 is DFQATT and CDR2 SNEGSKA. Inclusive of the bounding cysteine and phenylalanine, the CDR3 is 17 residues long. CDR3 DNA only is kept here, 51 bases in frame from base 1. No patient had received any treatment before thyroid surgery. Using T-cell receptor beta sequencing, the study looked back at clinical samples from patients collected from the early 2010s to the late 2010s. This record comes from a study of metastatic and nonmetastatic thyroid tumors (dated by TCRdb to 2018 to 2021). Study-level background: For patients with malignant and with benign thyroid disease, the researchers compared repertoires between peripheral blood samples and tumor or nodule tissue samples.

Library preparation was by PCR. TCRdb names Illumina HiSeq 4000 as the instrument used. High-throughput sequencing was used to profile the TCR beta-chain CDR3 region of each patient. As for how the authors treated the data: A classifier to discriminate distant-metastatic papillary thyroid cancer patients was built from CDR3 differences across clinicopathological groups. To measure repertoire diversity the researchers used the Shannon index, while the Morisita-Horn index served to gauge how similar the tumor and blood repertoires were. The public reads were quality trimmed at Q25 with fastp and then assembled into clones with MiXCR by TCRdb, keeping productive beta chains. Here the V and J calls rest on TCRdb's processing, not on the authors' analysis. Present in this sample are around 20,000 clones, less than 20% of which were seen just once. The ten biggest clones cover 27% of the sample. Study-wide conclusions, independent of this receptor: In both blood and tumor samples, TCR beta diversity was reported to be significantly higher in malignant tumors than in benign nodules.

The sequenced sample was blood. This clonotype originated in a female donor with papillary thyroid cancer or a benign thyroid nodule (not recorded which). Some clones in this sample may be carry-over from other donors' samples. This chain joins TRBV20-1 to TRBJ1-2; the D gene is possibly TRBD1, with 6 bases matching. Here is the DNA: TGCAGTGCTAGATCGGAGAAGATTGGGGGGCGCGCGGTTTGCTACACCTTC. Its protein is CSARSEKIGGRAVCYTF.